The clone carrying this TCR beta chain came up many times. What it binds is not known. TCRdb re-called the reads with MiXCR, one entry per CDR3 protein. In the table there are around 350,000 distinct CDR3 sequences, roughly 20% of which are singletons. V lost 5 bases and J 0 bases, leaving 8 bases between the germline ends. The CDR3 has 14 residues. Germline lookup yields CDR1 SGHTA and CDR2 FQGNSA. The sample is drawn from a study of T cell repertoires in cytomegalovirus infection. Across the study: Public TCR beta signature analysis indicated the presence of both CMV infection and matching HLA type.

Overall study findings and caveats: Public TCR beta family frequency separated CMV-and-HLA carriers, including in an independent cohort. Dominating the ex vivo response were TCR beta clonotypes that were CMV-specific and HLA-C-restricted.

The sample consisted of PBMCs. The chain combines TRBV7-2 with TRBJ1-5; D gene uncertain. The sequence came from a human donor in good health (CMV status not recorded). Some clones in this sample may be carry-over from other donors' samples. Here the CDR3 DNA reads TGTGCCAGCAGCCAAACAGATAGCAATCAGCCCCAGCATTTT. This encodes CASSQTDSNQPQHF.